This passage covers 15 T cell receptor beta chains from one sample sequenced in a study of shared clonotypes between healthy human individuals. Profiling relied on immunoSEQ multiplex PCR, and the TCRdb table lists in-frame clones only, not all of them. The sample lists roughly 1,000,000 clones, around 78% occurring once. The source material was memory CD4+ T cells from PBMCs. Subset meaning: CD45RA-negative fraction. These receptors were collected from a young man in good health. Some clones in this sample may be carry-over from other donors' samples.

This clone was seen a single time. A much bigger clone sits one base away, suggesting this may be a read error. This CDR3 is also generated by other DNA sequences in the sample. This chain connects TRBV19 to TRBJ2-5; D may be TRBD2 (5 bases). The CDR3 spans 11 residues. Per the germline V gene, CDR1 is LNHDA and CDR2 is SQIVND (reference sequence). V dropped 4 bases and J dropped 5 bases, with 5 bases sitting between them. In DNA form, the CDR3 reads TGTGCCAGTAGTAGAGGGGAGACCCAGTACTTC. Its translation is CASSRGETQYF. Full variable domain (rest looked up from reference TRBV19 and TRBJ2-5): DGGITQSPKYLFRKEGQNVTLSCEQNLNHDAMYWYRQDPGQGLRLIYYSQIVNDFQKGDIAEGYSVSREKKESFPLTVTSAQKNPTAFYLCASSRGETQYFGPGTRLLVL.

The rearrangement links TRBV7-8 to TRBJ1-5; D is possibly TRBD1 (5 bases). V gave up 4 bases and J gave up 1 base, with 11 bases separating them. Germline V gives CDR1 SGHVS, CDR2 FQNEAQ. CDR3 size: 15 residues. The DNA of the CDR3 is TGTGCCAGCAGCTCCCTGGGGGGGAGCAATCAGCCCCAGCATTTT. Amino acid sequence: CASSSLGGSNQPQHF. Complete variable domain (other parts from reference TRBV7-8 and TRBJ1-5): GAGVSQSPRYKVAKRGQDVALRCDPISGHVSLFWYQQALGQGPEFLTYFQNEAQLDKSGLPSDRFFAERPEGSVSTLKIQRTQQEDSAVYLCASSSLGGSNQPQHFGDGTRLSIL.

Points on this clone: Since a much larger clone is just one base distant, this may be a read error. The chain couples TRBV11-2 to TRBJ2-7; TRBD1 might be the D (5 bases). Germline CDR1 SGHAT, CDR2 FQNNGV. V was clipped by 4 bases and J by 4 bases, with 8 bases between them. The CDR3 contains 12 residues. Here the CDR3 reads CASSSQGYEQYF. The DNA for the CDR3 is TGTGCCAGCAGCTCCCAGGGTTACGAGCAGTACTTC.

V and J are TRBV28 and TRBJ2-5; either TRBD1 or TRBD2 may fit D (5 bases each). Germline lookup yields CDR1 MDHEN and CDR2 SYDVKM. V shed 6 bases and J shed 0 bases, with 14 bases lying between them. This CDR3 region has 15 residues. The CDR3 DNA sequence: TGTGCCAGCAGCGGATGGGGGAGAGACCAAGAGACCCAGTACTTC. It translates to CASSGWGRDQETQYF.

Comment on this clone: In the same sample, other DNA sequences code for this CDR3. The chain links TRBV9 to TRBJ2-3; 8 bases are a match to TRBD1. The CDR3 spans 14 residues. CDR1 and CDR2 (germline): SGDLS, YYNGEE. With V trimmed by 3 bases and J by 0 bases, 0 bases remained unmatched. CDR3 bases: TGTGCCAGCAGCGGGACAGGGAGCACAGATACGCAGTATTTT. This encodes CASSGTGSTDTQYF.

The chain has TRBV5-1 and TRBJ2-3, with 13 bases lining up with TRBD2. The ends lost 7 bases at V and 5 bases at J; junction bases unmatched: 7. This CDR3 is 15 amino acids long. Per germline, CDR1 SGHRS and CDR2 YFSETQ. This CDR3 reads CASVGLAGAGDTQYF. DNA of the CDR3: TGCGCCAGCGTTGGACTAGCGGGAGCGGGAGATACGCAGTATTTT.

This clone has a count of ten or more. The genes are TRBV15 and TRBJ1-1; D gene unclear. The CDR3 runs 15 residues. From germline, CDR1 is LNHNV and CDR2 YYDKDF (reference sequence). Trimming removed 0 bases at V and 0 bases at J, with 8 bases between. The CDR3 region is CATSRDQVVNTEAFF. Here the CDR3 DNA reads TGTGCCACCAGCAGAGATCAGGTCGTGAACACTGAAGCTTTCTTT.

A single count supports this clone. The rearrangement uses TRBV6-6 and TRBJ2-1, with D perhaps matching TRBD2 (5 bases). This CDR3 region has 12 residues. V lost 5 bases, J lost 8 bases, and 10 bases lay in between. Germline V CDR1 and CDR2: MNHNY, SVGAGI (reference sequence). This CDR3 is CASSPGVHEQFF. The DNA of the CDR3 is TGTGCCAGCAGTCCCGGGGTCCATGAGCAGTTCTTC.

In this sample, this clone turned up once. The rearrangement uses TRBV14 and TRBJ2-3, with TRBD2 identical over 7 bases. The CDR3 length is 15 residues. In germline, CDR1 is SGHDN, CDR2 FVKESK. J gave up 2 bases and V 6 bases, and 8 bases lay outside the gene matches. CDR3 protein: CASRRLAPDTDTQYF. The CDR3, as DNA: TGTGCCAGCAGACGACTAGCACCCGACACAGATACGCAGTATTTT.

The rearrangement joins TRBV2 to TRBJ1-5, with D possibly being TRBD1 (6 bases). The CDR3 is 12 amino acids. Between the trimmed V and J ends, which lost 11 bases and 7 bases, there was a span of 15 bases. Germline V gene sequence: CDR1 SNHLY, CDR2 FYNNEI. The CDR3 DNA follows: TGTGCCGTGGGGGACACTCAGCAGCCCCAGCATTTT. Amino acid sequence: CAVGDTQQPQHF.

The CDR3 nucleotides read TGTGCCAGCAGCCCAGGCCAGGGTTCGGGGGCCAACGTCCTGACTTTC. Translated: CASSPGQGSGANVLTF. The V gene is TRBV11-3, the J gene TRBJ2-6; perhaps TRBD1 as D (5 bases). CDR1 is SGHNT, CDR2 YENEEA, per germline. The CDR3 totals 16 residues. The germline V and J ends were trimmed by 5 bases and 4 bases, with 15 bases remaining between them.

This clone came up once. The CDR3 spells CASSLAQGTQYF. CDR3 bases: TGCGCCAGCAGCTTGGCCCAAGGTACGCAGTATTTT. The V gene is TRBV5-1, the J gene TRBJ2-3, with D unresolved. V gave up 0 bases and J gave up 8 bases, with 7 bases separating them. The CDR3 covers 12 residues. Germline CDR1 and CDR2: SGHRS and YFSETQ.

This clone has more than one count but fewer than ten. The CDR3 protein is CASSFGTGGKVEQYF. CDR3 bases: TGTGCCAGCAGCTTCGGGACAGGGGGGAAAGTCGAGCAGTACTTC. V and J are TRBV7-9 and TRBJ2-7; 11 nucleotides align to TRBD1. V was clipped by 3 bases and J by 6 bases; unmatched bases: 7. CDR1 SEHNR and CDR2 FQNEAQ come from the germline V gene (reference sequence). The CDR3 runs to 15 residues.

Details on this clone: Its ends do not fully match the called genes, so a read error is possible. The chain uses TRBV6-1 and TRBJ2-1; no reliable D call. From germline, CDR1 is MNHNS and CDR2 SASEGT. This CDR3 contains 15 residues. The CDR3 loop is CASREGRGSYNEQFF. CDR3 nucleotides: TGTGCCAGCAGAGAAGGTCGAGGCTCCTACAATGAGCAGTTCTTC.

This chain joins TRBV6-1 and TRBJ2-2; TRBD1 might be the D (6 bases). Germline lookup yields CDR1 MNHNS and CDR2 SASEGT. The CDR3 runs to 15 residues. V was pared by 6 bases and J by 3 bases, with 14 bases between. The CDR3 is CASRGAGRDTGELFF. The CDR3 bases are TGTGCCAGCAGGGGGGCGGGCCGAGACACCGGGGAGCTGTTTTTT.